This T cell receptor (beta chain) was identified during a study of shared clonotypes between healthy human individuals (dated by TCRdb to about 2020). With regard to the full study: The cohort comprised a couple of women and a few men aged 18 to 49 years. To estimate repertoire size and how much clonotypes are shared between individuals, the study performed deep sequencing of blood TCR repertoires from about five healthy adults. Different laboratories and diverse techniques were used to prepare libraries and sequence TCR repertoires, to increase sequencing depth and limit assay-specific biases. For each donor, CD4 naive and CD4 memory were each given three plates, CD8 naive was given two plates, and CD8 memory was given one plate. Per donor, leukapheresis produced somewhere between about 0.9 and 9 billion PBMCs.

Donors were healthy HIV-negative adults with no recently reported acute infections or vaccinations. Only Caucasian adults living in Nashville, Tennessee, USA were represented among the donors. CD4+ T cells were enriched by magnetic negative selection, after which naive cells were positively selected on CD45RA and the negative fraction was taken as the memory subset. Blood was collected by leukapheresis, and PBMCs were isolated by Ficoll-Histopaque density gradient centrifugation and then cryopreserved in liquid nitrogen vapor phase. Analytical flow cytometry was used to check the purity and quantity of every magnetically sorted T cell population. Genomic DNA was isolated from each sorted fraction and quantified by UV absorbance on a Nanodrop 2000c. Of note for this clone: Its antigen is not yet known. There are no base qualities to consult, and no much larger clone falls within one base.

General study outcomes and caveats: Sampling was restricted to blood, and TCR repertoires in tissues likely differ from the TCR repertoires found in blood. Based on pairwise subsampling, the degree of clonotype sharing among donors was expected to be affected by sequencing depth. Across a few donors, approximately 4.9% of naive CD4, more than 3% of naive CD8, about 2% of memory CD4, and around 0.4% of memory CD8 clonotypes were shared. Rarefaction of sorted-subset datasets indicated incomplete sequencing despite the large sequencing depth. The genetic and exposure-history diversity represented was limited by the small number of donors. Naive subsets generally had larger estimated clonotype richness than memory subsets did. Compared with non-shared clonotypes, the clonotypes found in all four sorted-subset donors had higher generation probabilities.

Using the deep immunoSEQ assay, multiplex PCR amplified TCR CDR3 regions from genomic DNA. Extracted genomic DNA from each cell subset was spread evenly across all wells of several immunoSEQ 96-well plates, with each plate serving as a replicate. For sorted subsets, 200 to 250 ng of genomic DNA, equivalent to around 29,000 T cell genomes, went into each replicate PCR. Purified libraries were measured with a Qubit 3.0 fluorometer, size-checked on a Bioanalyzer 2100, and measured again with the KAPA Library Quantification kit. Every immunoSEQ 96-well plate was sequenced on a dedicated single-read 150-cycle Illumina NextSeq 550 flow cell. In the paper's pipeline: Because the immunoSEQ output included only junctional sequences and no quality scores, the filtering could not be the same as the filtering used for full-length reads. To assign V/J genes and CDR3, sequences were annotated against IMGT germline references using PyIR, a Python wrapper for IgBLAST v1.9. Reads with weak V/J assignments (E-value above 1e-6), missing CDR3, stop codons, out-of-frame junctions, or ambiguous translated residues were removed. V3J clonotypes were defined as sequences sharing the same inferred V gene, J gene, and CDR3 amino acid sequence. Percentage overlap between repertoires was calculated by dividing the number of shared unique clonotypes by the size of the smaller repertoire. RTK rarefaction, the Chao1 estimator, and Recon v2.1 estimates of unobserved clonotypes were used to assess repertoire richness. For all TCRbeta clonotypes obtained by the gDNA method from several donors, generation probabilities were computed with OLGA. TCRdb retrieved this table from immuneACCESS and kept in-frame rearrangements only. Not all clones are present; in checked studies, unresolved V genes account for under half, and no reason is known for the remainder. V, J and clone size are taken as reported in that table, and D and trimming were inferred from the DNA itself. The sample table shows some 2,000,000 clones, and 95% are seen once. 0.13% of the sample belongs to the ten largest clones.

For CDR1 and CDR2, the germline V gene lists SGHTA and FQGTGA. A distance of 6 bases separates the germline ends of V and J, which lose 1 base and 6 bases respectively. The CDR3 holds 13 amino acids from the cysteine to the phenylalanine. Only CDR3 DNA remains: 39 bases, in frame from the first base. This chain joins TRBV7-3 to TRBJ2-2; the D gene lacks a confident call. The sequence was collected from a young man in good health. What was sequenced was naive CD4+ T cells sorted from blood. In the paper's terms, the cell subset or site label means: CD45RA+ positively selected. Here is the DNA: TGTGCCAGCAGCTTAAAATCATCCGGGGAGCTGTTTTTT. This gives the protein CASSLKSSGELFF.